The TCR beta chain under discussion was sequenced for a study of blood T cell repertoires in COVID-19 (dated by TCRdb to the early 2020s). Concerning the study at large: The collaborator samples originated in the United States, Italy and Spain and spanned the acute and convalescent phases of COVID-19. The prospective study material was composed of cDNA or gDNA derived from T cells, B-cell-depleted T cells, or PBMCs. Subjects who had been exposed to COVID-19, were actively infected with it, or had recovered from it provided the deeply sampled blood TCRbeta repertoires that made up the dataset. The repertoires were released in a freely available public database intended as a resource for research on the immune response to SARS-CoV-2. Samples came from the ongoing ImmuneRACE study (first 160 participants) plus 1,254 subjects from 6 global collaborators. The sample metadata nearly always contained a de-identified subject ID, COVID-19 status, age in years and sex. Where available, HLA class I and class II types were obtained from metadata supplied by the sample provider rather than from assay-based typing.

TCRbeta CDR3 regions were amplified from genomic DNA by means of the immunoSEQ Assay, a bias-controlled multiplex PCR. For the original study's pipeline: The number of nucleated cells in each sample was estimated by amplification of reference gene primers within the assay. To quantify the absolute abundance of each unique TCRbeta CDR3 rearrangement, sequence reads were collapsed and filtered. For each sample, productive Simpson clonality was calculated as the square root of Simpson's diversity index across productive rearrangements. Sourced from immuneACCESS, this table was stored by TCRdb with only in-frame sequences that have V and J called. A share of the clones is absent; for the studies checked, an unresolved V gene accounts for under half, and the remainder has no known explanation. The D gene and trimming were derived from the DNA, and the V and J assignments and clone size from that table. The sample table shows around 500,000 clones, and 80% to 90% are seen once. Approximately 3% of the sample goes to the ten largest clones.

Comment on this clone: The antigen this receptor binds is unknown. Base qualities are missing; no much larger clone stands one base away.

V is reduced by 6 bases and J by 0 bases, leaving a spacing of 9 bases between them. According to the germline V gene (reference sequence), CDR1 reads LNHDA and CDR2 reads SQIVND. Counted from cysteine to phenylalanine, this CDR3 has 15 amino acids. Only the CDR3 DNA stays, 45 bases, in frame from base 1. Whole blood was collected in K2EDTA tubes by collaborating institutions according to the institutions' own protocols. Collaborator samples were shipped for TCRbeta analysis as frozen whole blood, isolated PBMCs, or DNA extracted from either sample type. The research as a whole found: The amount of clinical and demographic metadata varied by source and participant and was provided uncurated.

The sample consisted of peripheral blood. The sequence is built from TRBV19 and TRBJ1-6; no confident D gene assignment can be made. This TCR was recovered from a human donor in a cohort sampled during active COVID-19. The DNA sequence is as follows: TGTGCCAGTAGCCTCGGGAGCTCCTATAATTCACCCCTCCACTTT. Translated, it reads CASSLGSSYNSPLHF.